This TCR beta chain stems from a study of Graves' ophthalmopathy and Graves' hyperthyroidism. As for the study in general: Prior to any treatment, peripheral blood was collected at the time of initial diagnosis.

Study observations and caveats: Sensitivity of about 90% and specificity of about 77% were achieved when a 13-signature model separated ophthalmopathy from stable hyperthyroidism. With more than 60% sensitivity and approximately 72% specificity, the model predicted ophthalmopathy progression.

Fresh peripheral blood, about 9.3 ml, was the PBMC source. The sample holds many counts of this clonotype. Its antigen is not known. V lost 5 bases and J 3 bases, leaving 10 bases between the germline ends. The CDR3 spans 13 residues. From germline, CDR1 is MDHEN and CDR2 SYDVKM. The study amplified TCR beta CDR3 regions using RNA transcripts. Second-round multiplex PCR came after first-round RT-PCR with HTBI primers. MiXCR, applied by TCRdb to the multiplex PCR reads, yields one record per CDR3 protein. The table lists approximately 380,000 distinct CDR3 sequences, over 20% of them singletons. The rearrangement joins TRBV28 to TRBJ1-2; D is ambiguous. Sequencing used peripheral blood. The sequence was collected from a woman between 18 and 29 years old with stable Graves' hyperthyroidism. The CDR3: CASSDPSDYGYTF. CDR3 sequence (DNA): TGTGCCAGCAGTGACCCTAGCGACTATGGCTACACCTTC.